The 23 T cell receptor beta chains below were found in one sample sequenced in a study of cytomegalovirus exposure and HLA in healthy donors. Produced via immunoSEQ multiplex PCR; TCRdb's table is partial and in-frame only. The data contain 250,000 to 300,000 clones, 90% of them seen just once; the ten biggest clones take up about 0.36%. The specimen was PBMCs. The receptor set was obtained from a woman aged 18-29 years in good health and CMV-seronegative.

V is TRBV10-3 and J is TRBJ2-1; 8 bases agree with TRBD2. The CDR3 has 15 amino acids. V shed 4 bases and J 2 bases; nucleotides not matched to a gene: 4. Germline-derived CDR1 and CDR2 are ENHRY and SYGVKD. CDR3 protein: CAISARGGAYNEQFF. In DNA, the CDR3 is TGTGCCATCAGTGCCCGGGGGGGAGCCTACAATGAGCAGTTCTTC.

The chain carries TRBV12-5 and TRBJ2-3, with D possibly matching TRBD1 (5 bases). Germline lookup yields CDR1 LGHNT and CDR2 FRNRAP. Trimming cost V 1 base and J 9 bases, with 11 bases left between them. The CDR3 has 13 amino acids. The CDR3 region has the DNA TGTGCTAGTGGTTTGGGTCAGGGTTGGACGCAGTATTTT. It yields the protein CASGLGQGWTQYF. Full variable domain (missing parts from reference TRBV12-5 and TRBJ2-3): DARVTQTPRHKVTEMGQEVTMRCQPILGHNTVFWYRQTMMQGLELLAYFRNRAPLDDSGMPKDRFSAEMPDATLATLKIQPSEPRDSAVYFCASGLGQGWTQYFGPGTRLTVL.

The rearrangement links TRBV19 to TRBJ2-6; 7 bases agree with TRBD1. The CDR3 totals 15 residues. V was clipped by 6 bases and J by 2 bases; unmatched bases: 4. From germline, CDR1 is LNHDA and CDR2 SQIVND (reference sequence). The CDR3 DNA is TGTGCCAGTAGACCTGACAGGGCTGGGGCCAACGTCCTGACTTTC. Protein sequence: CASRPDRAGANVLTF.

This rearrangement joins TRBV2 to TRBJ1-4; TRBD1 aligns across 7 bases. Per the germline V gene, CDR1 is SNHLY and CDR2 is FYNNEI. J gave up 4 bases and V 9 bases, and 8 bases lay outside the gene matches. CDR3 length: 14 residues. In DNA form, the CDR3 reads TGTGCCAGTCTCCGGGACAGTAGTAATGAAAAACTGTTTTTT. This gives the protein CASLRDSSNEKLFF. Using reference TRBV2 and TRBJ1-4 for the parts outside the CDR3, the full variable domain is EPEVTQTPSHQVTQMGQEVILRCVPISNHLYFYWYRQILGQKVEFLVSFYNNEISEKSEIFDDQFSVERPDGSNFTLKIRSTKLEDSAMYFCASLRDSSNEKLFFGSGTQLSVL.

The chain links TRBV10-3 to TRBJ1-3; TRBD1 might be the D (6 bases). Germline assignment: CDR1 ENHRY and CDR2 SYGVKD. This CDR3 is built from 16 residues. Trimming removed 11 bases from V and 0 bases from J, with 20 bases in between. CDR3 in DNA: TGTGCCGTACGCCCAGACAGGTCGAGCTCTGGAAACACCATATATTTT. Translation: CAVRPDRSSSGNTIYF.

The chain uses TRBV11-2 and TRBJ2-7, with D perhaps matching TRBD1 (6 bases). Germline CDR1 reads SGHAT; CDR2 reads FQNNGV. Trimming pared 0 bases from V and 1 base from J, leaving 10 bases between. The CDR3 has 15 residues. The DNA for the CDR3 is TGTGCCAGCAGCTTAGAGGCAGGGGTTTCCTACGAGCAGTACTTC. Protein product: CASSLEAGVSYEQYF.

The chain links TRBV14 to TRBJ1-2; TRBD1 is a possible D gene (6 bases). Germline-derived CDR1 and CDR2 are SGHDN and FVKESK. Trimming took off 4 bases at V and 1 base at J, with 10 bases between the two ends. The CDR3 spans 14 residues. The CDR3 region is CASSPMDSNYGYTF. The CDR3 DNA is TGTGCCAGCAGCCCGATGGACAGTAACTATGGCTACACCTTC.

This clone was counted once. The chain employs TRBV25-1 and TRBJ1-5, with TRBD1 matching over 8 bases. Germline V CDR1 and CDR2: MGHDK, SYGVNS. The V and J ends lost 1 base and 7 bases, in that order; junction bases with no gene match: 3. The CDR3 spans 14 residues. CDR3 sequence (DNA): TGTGCCAGCAGTGAATCAGGGGGCTGGCAGCCCCAGCATTTT. Translation: CASSESGGWQPQHF.

The chain joins TRBV14 to TRBJ1-2; D call uncertain. The V gene lost 0 bases and the J gene lost 5 bases, with 13 bases spanning the gap. There are 15 residues in the CDR3. From germline, CDR1 is SGHDN and CDR2 FVKESK. CDR3 in amino acids: CASSQDSTVLYGYTF. CDR3 DNA: TGTGCCAGCAGCCAAGATAGTACAGTCTTGTATGGCTACACCTTC.

The V call is TRBV4-1, the J call TRBJ2-5, with 9 positions matching TRBD1. The germline V gene has CDR1 MGHRA and CDR2 YSYEKL. The CDR3 covers 17 residues. Germline trimming cut 2 bases from V and 4 bases from J; bases unmatched to any gene: 11. CDR3: CASSQHTLGQGLETQYF. As DNA, the CDR3 is TGCGCCAGCAGCCAACATACCCTAGGACAGGGGTTAGAGACCCAGTACTTC.

The J gene is TRBJ2-1, the V gene TRBV6-5; TRBD2 matches 7 bases. The CDR3 is 13 amino acids. V trimming: 6 bases; J trimming: 6 bases; junction bases outside the gene matches: 5. Germline V gives CDR1 MNHEY, CDR2 SVGAGI. CDR3 residues: CASRGGSFNEQFF. The CDR3 DNA reads as TGTGCCAGCAGAGGCGGGAGCTTCAATGAGCAGTTCTTC.

J is TRBJ1-2 and V is TRBV7-2, with D maybe TRBD1 (5 bases). Trimming pared 5 bases from V and 0 bases from J, leaving 7 bases between. CDR3 length: 13 amino acids. Germline CDR1 and CDR2: SGHTA and FQGNSA. This CDR3 is CASSRGANYGYTF. In nucleotides, the CDR3 is TGTGCCAGCAGCCGGGGGGCTAACTATGGCTACACCTTC.

The chain couples TRBV4-3 to TRBJ1-2, with TRBD1 identical over 8 bases. V shed 7 bases and J 7 bases; nucleotides not matched to a gene: 8. CDR1 and CDR2 (germline): LGHNA, YSLEER. This CDR3 has 13 residues. CDR3 protein: CASTGQGLSGYTF. The CDR3 DNA reads TGCGCCAGCACAGGACAGGGTCTATCTGGCTACACCTTC.

The chain combines TRBV5-4 with TRBJ1-4; TRBD1 might be the D (5 bases). The CDR3 runs 16 residues. Germline V gene lookup returns CDR1 SGHNT and CDR2 YYREEE (reference sequence). Trimming removed 0 bases at V and 0 bases at J, with 9 bases between. In DNA form, the CDR3 reads TGTGCCAGCAGCTTGGAAGGGACTGCAACTAATGAAAAACTGTTTTTT. This translates into CASSLEGTATNEKLFF.

CDR3 sequence: CASRPGTGVNQPQHF. In DNA form, the CDR3 reads TGTGCCAGCAGACCCGGGACAGGAGTAAATCAGCCCCAGCATTTT. The V call is TRBV6-5, the J call TRBJ1-5; 8 positions agree with TRBD1. This CDR3 spans 15 amino acids. The ends lost 6 bases at V and 4 bases at J; junction bases unmatched: 8. Germline V gene lookup returns CDR1 MNHEY and CDR2 SVGAGI.

V usage is TRBV27 and J usage is TRBJ2-1, with 8 bases identical to TRBD2. J gave up 3 bases and V 6 bases, and 10 bases lay outside the gene matches. The CDR3 runs to 16 residues. Germline assignment: CDR1 MNHEY and CDR2 SMNVEV (reference sequence). The CDR3 DNA reads as TGTGCCAGCAGCTACCGGGGGGGGGCGAACTACAATGAGCAGTTCTTC. Translating gives CASSYRGGANYNEQFF.

This rearrangement joins TRBV18 to TRBJ1-4; D may be TRBD1 (6 bases). The CDR3 spans 16 residues. Between the trimmed V and J ends, which lost 5 bases and 5 bases, there was a span of 18 bases. The germline V gene has CDR1 KGHSH and CDR2 LQKENI. The CDR3 spells CASSESRGGTNEKLFF. The CDR3 DNA is TGTGCCAGCTCAGAATCCAGGGGAGGGACGAATGAAAAACTGTTTTTT.

The chain combines TRBV5-4 with TRBJ2-5; 7 bases match TRBD2. The germline V gene encodes CDR1 SGHNT and CDR2 YYREEE (reference sequence). The CDR3 consists of 16 residues. Trimming cost V 1 base and J 5 bases; bases outside gene matches: 11. The CDR3 region has the DNA TGTGCCAGCAGCTTGTTCAGCGGGGTATTGGTTGAGACCCAGTACTTC. Translating it yields CASSLFSGVLVETQYF. Filled out from reference TRBV5-4 and TRBJ2-5, the complete variable domain reads ETGVTQSPTHLIKTRGQQVTLRCSSQSGHNTVSWYQQALGQGPQFIFQYYREEENGRGNFPPRFSGLQFPNYSSELNVNALELDDSALYLCASSLFSGVLVETQYFGPGTRLLVL.

V and J are TRBV6-5 and TRBJ2-7; 7 nucleotides match TRBD1. This CDR3 comprises 15 residues. Germline CDR1 MNHEY, CDR2 SVGAGI. V lost 0 bases and J lost 1; bases outside the gene matches: 3. In nucleotides, the CDR3 is TGTGCCAGCAGTTACTCTCGGGACAGATCCTACGAGCAGTACTTC. It yields the protein CASSYSRDRSYEQYF.

This sequence joins TRBV5-8 and TRBJ2-7; 8 bases agree with TRBD2. Trimming at V came to 7 bases and at J to 0 bases, leaving 3 bases not matched to a gene. The length of the CDR3 is 13 residues. CDR1 SGHTS and CDR2 YDEGEE come from the germline V gene. The DNA of the CDR3 is TGTGCCAGCGGGACTAGAATCTCCTACGAGCAGTACTTC. Translated: CASGTRISYEQYF.

The chain is built from TRBV4-3 and TRBJ2-3; 11 bases line up with TRBD2. The germline gives CDR1 LGHNA, CDR2 YSLEER. CDR3 size: 15 residues. J lost 6 bases, V lost 2 bases, and 4 bases had no gene match. The CDR3 here is CASSQLAGGRDTQYF. The CDR3 region has the DNA TGCGCCAGCAGCCAATTAGCGGGGGGGCGGGATACGCAGTATTTT.

The chain links TRBV9 to TRBJ1-3; 9 bases are a match to TRBD1. The CDR3 runs 16 residues. Losses at the gene ends were 4 bases for V and 2 bases for J; bases not matched to a gene: 7. CDR1 is SGDLS and CDR2 is YYNGEE in the germline V gene. CDR3 in DNA: TGTGCCAGCAGCCCGGGACAGGGTCTGACTGGAAACACCATATATTTT. This translates into CASSPGQGLTGNTIYF.

The rearrangement uses TRBV6-1 and TRBJ1-5, with 9 bases identical to TRBD1. After removal of 6 bases from V and 2 bases from J, the junction contained 5 bases not matched to a gene. The CDR3 is 15 amino acids. Per germline, CDR1 MNHNS and CDR2 SASEGT. The CDR3 is CASRPRDRGNQPQHF. DNA of the CDR3: TGTGCCAGCAGGCCGCGGGACAGGGGCAATCAGCCCCAGCATTTT.